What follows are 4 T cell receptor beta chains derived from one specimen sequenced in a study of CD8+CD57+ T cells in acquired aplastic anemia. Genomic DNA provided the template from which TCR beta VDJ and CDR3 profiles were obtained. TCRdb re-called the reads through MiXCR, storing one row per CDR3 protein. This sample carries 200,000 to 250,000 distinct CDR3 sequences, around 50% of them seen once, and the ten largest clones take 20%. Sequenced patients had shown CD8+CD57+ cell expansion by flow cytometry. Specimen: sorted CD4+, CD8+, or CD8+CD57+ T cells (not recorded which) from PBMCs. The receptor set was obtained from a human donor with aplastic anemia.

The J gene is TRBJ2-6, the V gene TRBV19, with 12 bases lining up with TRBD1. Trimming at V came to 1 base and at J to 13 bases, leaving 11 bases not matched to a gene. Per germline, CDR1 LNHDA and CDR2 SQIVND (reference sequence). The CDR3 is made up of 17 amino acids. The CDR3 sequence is CASSIGGQGAGASVLTF. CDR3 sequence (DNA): TGTGCCAGTAGTATAGGGGGACAGGGGGCTGGGGCCAGTGTCCTGACTTTC.

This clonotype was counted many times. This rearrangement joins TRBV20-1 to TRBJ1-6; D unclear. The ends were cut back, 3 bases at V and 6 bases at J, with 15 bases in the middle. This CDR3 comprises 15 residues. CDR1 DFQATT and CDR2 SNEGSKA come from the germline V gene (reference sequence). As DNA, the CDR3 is TGCAGTGCTAGGGAGGGCCCCGACGGTAATTCACCCCTCCACTTT. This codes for CSAREGPDGNSPLHF.

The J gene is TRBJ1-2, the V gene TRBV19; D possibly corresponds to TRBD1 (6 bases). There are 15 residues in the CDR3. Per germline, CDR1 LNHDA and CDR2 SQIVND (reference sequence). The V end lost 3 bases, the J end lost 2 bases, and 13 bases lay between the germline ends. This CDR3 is CASSIQGTSNYGYTF. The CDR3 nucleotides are TGTGCCAGTAGTATCCAGGGGACATCAAACTATGGCTACACCTTC.

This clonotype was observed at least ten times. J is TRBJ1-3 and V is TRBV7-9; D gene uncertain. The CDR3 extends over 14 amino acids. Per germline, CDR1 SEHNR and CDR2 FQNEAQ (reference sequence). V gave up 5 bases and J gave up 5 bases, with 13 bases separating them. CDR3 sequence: CASSLEGGRNTIYF. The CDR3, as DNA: TGTGCCAGCAGCCTGGAGGGCGGGCGAAACACCATATATTTT. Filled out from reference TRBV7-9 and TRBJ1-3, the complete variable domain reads DTGVSQNPRHKITKRGQNVTFRCDPISEHNRLYWYRQTLGQGPEFLTYFQNEAQLEKSRLLSDRFSAERPKGSFSTLEIQRTEQGDSAMYLCASSLEGGRNTIYFGEGSWLTVV.